A selection of T cell receptor beta chains follows, all from one sample in a study of OX40 agonist ivuxolimab in advanced cancers. Clones were read by immunoSEQ multiplex PCR, and TCRdb kept only the in-frame ones, dropping some. The sample records approximately 20,000 clones, about nine tenths being singletons. This specimen was CD4+ or CD8+ T cells sorted from blood, taken in a trial of the OX40 agonist ivuxolimab. These receptors all come from an adult with an advanced solid tumor such as melanoma, head and neck, liver or kidney cancer. Both conserved end residues are part of each CDR3. The D gene is left open where the match is weak. Only some rows state a clone size, as once, few, many or a class for expanded clones.

v_call	d_call	j_call	clone_size	cdr3_nt	cdr3_aa
TRBV7-9	-	TRBJ1-1	-	TGTGCCAGCAGCCCTCAGGTAGGGATGAACACTGAAGCTTTCTTT	CASSPQVGMNTEAFF
TRBV4-1	-	TRBJ2-1	once	TGCGCCAGCAGCAGATTGGGACTGTCGAATGAGCAGTTCTTC	CASSRLGLSNEQFF
TRBV19	-	TRBJ2-1	-	TGTGCCAGTAGTCTCCTGGGCGCCGGCGATGAGCAGTTCTTC	CASSLLGAGDEQFF
TRBV7-9	-	TRBJ1-1	-	TGTGCCAGCCACCGGGGGGGGCGGACTGAAGCTTTCTTT	CASHRGGRTEAFF
TRBV11-2	-	TRBJ2-3	few	TGTGCCAGCAGCTTTCAGGGAGATACGCAGTATTTT	CASSFQGDTQYF
TRBV29-1	-	TRBJ2-7	-	TGCAGCGCCTGGACAGGCGGGGGCAAGGGTTCCGAGCAGTACTTC	CSAWTGGGKGSEQYF
TRBV30	-	TRBJ2-7	-	TGTGCCTGGAGTGAGACTTCTTACGAGCAGTACTTC	CAWSETSYEQYF
TRBV28	-	TRBJ2-7	once	TGTGCCAGCAGTTTGCTGACAGGGAGGACCTCCTACGAGCAGTACTTC	CASSLLTGRTSYEQYF
TRBV19	-	TRBJ1-5	once	TGTGCCAGTAAGAATTGGCAGTTCAATCAGCCCCAGCATTTT	CASKNWQFNQPQHF
TRBV11-2	TRBD1	TRBJ2-7	once	TGTGCCAGCAGCTTAGAGTGGGGACAGGGATACGAGCAGTACTTC	CASSLEWGQGYEQYF
TRBV7-2	TRBD1	TRBJ1-1	-	TGTGCCAGCAGCCCCCCGGACAGGGAGAAGGTCATGAACACTGAAGCTTTCTTT	CASSPPDREKVMNTEAFF
TRBV11-2	-	TRBJ1-4	once	TGTGCCAGCAGCTTACTGGGGAGGCTGGTGAGCGGAAAACTGTTTTTT	CASSLLGRLVSGKLFF
TRBV27	TRBD2	TRBJ2-1	-	TGTGCCAGCAGATTCCTGTCGGGACTAGCAGGGAATGAGCAGTTCTTC	CASRFLSGLAGNEQFF
TRBV29-1	TRBD1	TRBJ1-1	-	TGCAGCGGATGGACAGGGGCTGAAGCTTTCTTT	CSGWTGAEAFF
TRBV15	-	TRBJ2-7	-	TGTGCCACCAGCGTAAAAGGGGGTTTGAGGGGAGGGTACGAGCAGTACTTC	CATSVKGGLRGGYEQYF
TRBV7-9	TRBD1	TRBJ1-2	-	TGTGCCAGCAGCCTCGGGACAGCTAACTATGGCTACACCTTC	CASSLGTANYGYTF
TRBV9	-	TRBJ2-2	-	TGTGCCAGCAGCCCCCATCTCTCGGCTTCTAACGGGGAGCTGTTTTTT	CASSPHLSASNGELFF
TRBV4-2	TRBD1	TRBJ1-2	once	TGTGCCAGCAGCCAAGATTCCGGGACAGGCTATGGCTACACCTTC	CASSQDSGTGYGYTF
TRBV11-2	-	TRBJ2-7	few	TGTGCCAGCAGCTCTGGATACGAGCAGTACTTC	CASSSGYEQYF
TRBV7-9	-	TRBJ1-5	-	TGTGCCAGCAGCGCCGGAACAATTAATCAGCCCCAGCATTTT	CASSAGTINQPQHF
TRBV6-5	TRBD1	TRBJ1-6	-	TGTGCCAGCAGTTACGAGGACAGGCACAATTCACCCCTCCACTTT	CASSYEDRHNSPLHF
TRBV28	-	TRBJ1-2	-	TGTGGGCCCCGGAGGGGCTACACCTTC	CGPRRGYTF
TRBV28	-	TRBJ1-5	-	TGTGCCAGCAGCAGGGACGACAGCCAGCCCCAGCATTTT	CASSRDDSQPQHF
TRBV28	TRBD1	TRBJ1-5	-	TGTGCCAGCAGTGACAGGGGGTTATTTCAGCCCCAGCATTTT	CASSDRGLFQPQHF
TRBV28	-	TRBJ1-4	-	TGTGCCAGCAGTCCCATCGGGGGGCGCATTGAAAAACTGTTTTTT	CASSPIGGRIEKLFF
TRBV11-2	-	TRBJ2-1	-	TGTGCCAGCAGCCCCAGCGCGGGGCGAGAGAATGAGCAGTTCTTC	CASSPSAGRENEQFF
TRBV6-1	-	TRBJ1-1	-	TGTGCCAGCAGTGAAGCGCGGATCTGGGGCACTGAAGCTTTCTTT	CASSEARIWGTEAFF